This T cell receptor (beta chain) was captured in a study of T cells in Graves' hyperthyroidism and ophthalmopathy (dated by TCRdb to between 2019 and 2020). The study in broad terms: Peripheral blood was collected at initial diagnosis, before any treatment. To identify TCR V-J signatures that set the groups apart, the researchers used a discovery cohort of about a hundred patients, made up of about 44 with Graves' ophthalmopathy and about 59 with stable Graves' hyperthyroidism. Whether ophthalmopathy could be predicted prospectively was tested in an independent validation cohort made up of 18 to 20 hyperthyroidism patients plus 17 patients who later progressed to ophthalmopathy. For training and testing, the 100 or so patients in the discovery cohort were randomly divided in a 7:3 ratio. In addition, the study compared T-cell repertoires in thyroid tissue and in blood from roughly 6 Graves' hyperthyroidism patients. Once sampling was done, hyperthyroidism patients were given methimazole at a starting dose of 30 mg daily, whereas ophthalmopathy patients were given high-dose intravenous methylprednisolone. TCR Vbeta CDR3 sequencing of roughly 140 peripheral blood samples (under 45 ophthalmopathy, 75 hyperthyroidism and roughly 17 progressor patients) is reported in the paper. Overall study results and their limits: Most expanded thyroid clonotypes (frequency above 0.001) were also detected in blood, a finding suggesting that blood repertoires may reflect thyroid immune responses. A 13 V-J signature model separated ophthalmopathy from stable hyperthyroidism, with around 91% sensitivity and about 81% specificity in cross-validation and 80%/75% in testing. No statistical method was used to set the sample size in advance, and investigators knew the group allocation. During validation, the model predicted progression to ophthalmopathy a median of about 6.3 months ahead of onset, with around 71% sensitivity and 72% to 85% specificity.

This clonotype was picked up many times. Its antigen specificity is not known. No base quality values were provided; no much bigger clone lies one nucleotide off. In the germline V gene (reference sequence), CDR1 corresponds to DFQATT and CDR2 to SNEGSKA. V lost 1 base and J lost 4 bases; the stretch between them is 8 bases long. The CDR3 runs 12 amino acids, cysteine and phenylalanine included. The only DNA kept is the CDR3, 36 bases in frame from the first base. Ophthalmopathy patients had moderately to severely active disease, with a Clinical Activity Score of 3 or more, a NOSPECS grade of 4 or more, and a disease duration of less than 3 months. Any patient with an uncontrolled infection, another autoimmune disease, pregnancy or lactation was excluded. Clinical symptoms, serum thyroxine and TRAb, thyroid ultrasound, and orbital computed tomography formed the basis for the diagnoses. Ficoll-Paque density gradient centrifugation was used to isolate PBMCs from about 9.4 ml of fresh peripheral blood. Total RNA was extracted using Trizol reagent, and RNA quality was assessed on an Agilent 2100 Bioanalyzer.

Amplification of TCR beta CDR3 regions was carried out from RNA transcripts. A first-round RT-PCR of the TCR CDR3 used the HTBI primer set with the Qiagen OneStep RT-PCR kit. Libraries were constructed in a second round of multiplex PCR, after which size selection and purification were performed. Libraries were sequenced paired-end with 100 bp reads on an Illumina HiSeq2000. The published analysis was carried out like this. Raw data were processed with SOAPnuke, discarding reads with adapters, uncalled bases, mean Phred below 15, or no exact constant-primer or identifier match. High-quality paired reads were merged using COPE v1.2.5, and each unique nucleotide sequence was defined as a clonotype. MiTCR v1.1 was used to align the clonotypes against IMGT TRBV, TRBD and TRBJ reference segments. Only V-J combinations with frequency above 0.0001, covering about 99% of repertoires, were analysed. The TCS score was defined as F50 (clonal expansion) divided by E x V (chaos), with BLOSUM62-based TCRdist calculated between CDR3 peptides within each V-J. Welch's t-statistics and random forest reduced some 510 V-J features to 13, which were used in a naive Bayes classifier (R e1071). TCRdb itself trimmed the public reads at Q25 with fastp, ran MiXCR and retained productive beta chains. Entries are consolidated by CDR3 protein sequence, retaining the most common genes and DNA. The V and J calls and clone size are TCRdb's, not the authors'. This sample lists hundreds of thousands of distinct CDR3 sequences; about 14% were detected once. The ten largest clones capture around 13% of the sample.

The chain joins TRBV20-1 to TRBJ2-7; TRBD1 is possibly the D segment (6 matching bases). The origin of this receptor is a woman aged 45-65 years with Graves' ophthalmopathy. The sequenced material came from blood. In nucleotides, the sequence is TGCAGTGCTAGAGGGACAGAGTACGAGCAGTACTTC. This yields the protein CSARGTEYEQYF.